This T cell receptor beta chain was observed in a study of T-cell memory formation after mild COVID-19. V lost 0 bases, J lost 5 bases, and 9 bases lay in between. This CDR3 has 13 residues. Germline V gene sequence: CDR1 SGHDT, CDR2 YYEEEE. Using its own MiXCR run on the 5' RACE reads, TCRdb lists one record per CDR3 protein. This sample has roughly 150,000 distinct CDR3 sequences, with more than 14% found just once. This clonotype appeared many times. The antigen is undetermined. Notes on the study in general: SARS-CoV-2 specificity of second-wave clones peaking day 37 was unconfirmed. Contracting clones from day 15 to 85 showed balanced CD4/CD8; later expanders favored CD4+. Pre-infection memory harbored some responding clones, suggesting cross-reactive memory joined.

The chain uses TRBV5-6 and TRBJ2-7; no definite D call. The sample was PBMCs or a T cell subset sorted from them (not recorded which). The clonotype originates from an adult woman who had mild COVID-19 (a few samples of this study predate the infection). Cell type and time point are not known. The CDR3 is CASSLAAKNEQYF. CDR3 nucleotide sequence: TGTGCCAGCAGCTTGGCCGCGAAAAACGAGCAGTACTTC.